A single sample is the source of the 24 T cell receptor beta chains below, sequenced in a study of T cell changes during pregnancy in multiple sclerosis. Repertoires were generated with immunoSEQ multiplex PCR, while TCRdb's copy carries only in-frame clones and drops some. Of approximately 44,000 clones listed, about 88% are singletons. Specimen: CD4+ T cells from peripheral blood mononuclear cells, collected in the first trimester of pregnancy. Every receptor here comes from a female donor with multiple sclerosis, enrolled in a pregnancy study.

The chain combines TRBV19 with TRBJ1-5, with a tentative D call TRBD1 (5 bases). This CDR3 is 13 amino acids long. V lost 8 bases, J lost 6 bases, and 14 bases lay in between. Germline CDR1 is LNHDA and CDR2 is SQIVND (reference sequence). CDR3 coding DNA: TGTGCCAGTTCCAAGGGGCAGGGTCAGCCCCAGCATTTT. It encodes CASSKGQGQPQHF.

The chain carries TRBV27 and TRBJ2-1; 12 nucleotides line up with TRBD2. CDR1 MNHEY and CDR2 SMNVEV come from the germline V gene (reference sequence). With V trimmed by 8 bases and J by 2 bases, 4 bases remained unmatched. The CDR3 has 15 amino acids. In DNA form, the CDR3 reads TGTGCCAGCCGACTAGCGGGAGTCCCCTACAATGAGCAGTTCTTC. Amino acid sequence: CASRLAGVPYNEQFF.

This chain uses TRBV6-6 with TRBJ2-1; 8 bases line up with TRBD1. CDR1 and CDR2 (germline): MNHNY, SVGAGI (reference sequence). Losses at the gene ends were 6 bases for V and 8 bases for J; bases not matched to a gene: 15. This CDR3 spans 16 amino acids. The CDR3 here is CASRSWGTGPQDEQFF. CDR3 sequence (DNA): TGTGCCAGCAGGTCCTGGGGGACAGGACCCCAGGATGAGCAGTTCTTC.

The genes are TRBV28 and TRBJ1-5; D perhaps matches TRBD1 (6 bases). Trimming took off 2 bases at V and 7 bases at J, with 6 bases between the two ends. CDR1 is MDHEN and CDR2 is SYDVKM in the germline V gene. This CDR3 is built from 12 residues. Here the CDR3 reads CASSLQGQPQHF. The CDR3 DNA sequence: TGTGCCAGCAGTTTACAGGGGCAGCCCCAGCATTTT.

V is TRBV15 and J is TRBJ2-2; 8 bases map to TRBD2. The CDR3 is 16 residues long. With 0 bases clipped from V and 3 bases from J, the junction kept 3 bases outside the gene matches. Germline-derived CDR1 and CDR2 are LNHNV and YYDKDF (reference sequence). CDR3 coding DNA: TGTGCCACCAGCAGAGATCCGGGGGGGCACACCGGGGAGCTGTTTTTT. Amino acid sequence: CATSRDPGGHTGELFF.

This clone was observed a handful of times. The V call is TRBV5-4, the J call TRBJ2-7; 8 bases line up with TRBD2. The J segment lost 6 bases and the V segment lost 4 bases, leaving 9 bases of the junction unmatched. The CDR3 contains 14 residues. Germline V gene data show CDR1 as SGHNT and CDR2 as YYREEE (reference sequence). The CDR3 sequence is CASSTGLAPIEQYF. The CDR3 DNA follows: TGTGCCAGCAGCACCGGACTAGCCCCCATCGAGCAGTACTTC.

This rearrangement joins TRBV12-5 to TRBJ1-1; perhaps TRBD1 as D (6 bases). Germline assignment: CDR1 LGHNT and CDR2 FRNRAP. Trimming pared 0 bases from V and 1 base from J, leaving 12 bases between. The CDR3 sequence is 16 residues long. This chain's CDR3 is CASGLVLGHANTEAFF. In DNA, the CDR3 is TGTGCTAGTGGTTTGGTACTGGGACACGCGAACACTGAAGCTTTCTTT.

The chain links TRBV2 to TRBJ2-6; D uncertain. The V gene's germline CDR1 is SNHLY and CDR2 FYNNEI. This CDR3 is built from 14 residues. Trimming took off 6 bases at V and 0 bases at J, with 6 bases between the two ends. CDR3 sequence: CASSHSSGANVLTF. CDR3 DNA sequence: TGTGCCAGCAGCCACAGCTCTGGGGCCAACGTCCTGACTTTC.

This CDR3 reads CASSLRTGTNTEAFF. The CDR3 coding sequence is TGTGCCAGCAGCCTGCGGACAGGGACGAACACTGAAGCTTTCTTT. The chain joins TRBV7-2 to TRBJ1-1; 8 positions match TRBD1. Germline CDR1 SGHTA, CDR2 FQGNSA. After removal of 5 bases from V and 1 base from J, the junction contained 6 bases not matched to a gene. The CDR3 length is 15 residues.

V is TRBV27 and J is TRBJ1-1; no clear D gene. Deletions cut 6 bases from V and 4 bases from J, with 12 bases between. This CDR3 region has 13 residues. Germline CDR1 MNHEY, CDR2 SMNVEV (reference sequence). CDR3 amino acids: CASSYVDSTEAFF. CDR3 DNA sequence: TGTGCCAGCAGCTACGTTGATAGCACTGAAGCTTTCTTT.

In its sample, this clone was seen a few times. The CDR3 nucleotides are TGTGCCAGTAGTATAAGACTGGGACAGAGATTCTACGAGCAGTACTTC. It is translated as CASSIRLGQRFYEQYF. The chain couples TRBV19 to TRBJ2-7, with 7 bases identical to TRBD1. V was clipped by 2 bases and J by 3 bases; unmatched bases: 10. Looked up from germline, CDR1 is LNHDA and CDR2 is SQIVND (reference sequence). The CDR3 totals 16 residues.

This clone has a single count. J is TRBJ2-7 and V is TRBV30, with D possibly TRBD2 on 7 matching bases. Per germline, CDR1 GTSNPN and CDR2 SVGIG (reference sequence). This CDR3 is 13 amino acids long. The V end was cut by 4 bases, the J end by 6 bases, with 16 bases between. As DNA, the CDR3 is TGTGCCTGGACTAGGGGGGGGTTCGGCGAGCAGTACTTC. Protein sequence: CAWTRGGFGEQYF. Variable domain in full (rest from reference TRBV30 and TRBJ2-7): SQTIHQWPATLVQPVGSPLSLECTVEGTSNPNLYWYRQAAGRGLQLLFYSVGIGQISSEVPQNLSASRPQDRQFILSSKKLLLSDSGFYLCAWTRGGFGEQYFGPGTRLTVT.

This clone has more than one count but fewer than ten. The rearrangement uses TRBV6-1 and TRBJ1-2; D is unresolved. V gave up 2 bases and J gave up 7 bases, with 14 bases separating them. This CDR3 comprises 14 residues. The germline V gene encodes CDR1 MNHNS and CDR2 SASEGT. The CDR3 DNA reads TGTGCCAGCAGTGAAAGGGCGGGTCTGAGTGGCTACACCTTC. Protein: CASSERAGLSGYTF.

V gene TRBV5-1 combines with J gene TRBJ2-1; 11 nucleotides match TRBD2. V shed 4 bases, J shed 6 bases, and the junction held 12 bases outside the gene matches. The CDR3 has 17 amino acids. The germline gives CDR1 SGHRS, CDR2 YFSETQ. CDR3 amino acids: CASSLGLAGTRLNEQFF. The CDR3 DNA reads as TGCGCCAGCAGCCTTGGACTAGCGGGCACGCGACTCAATGAGCAGTTCTTC. Supplemented by reference TRBV5-1 and TRBJ2-1, the full variable domain reads KAGVTQTPRYLIKTRGQQVTLSCSPISGHRSVSWYQQTPGQGLQFLFEYFSETQRNKGNFPGRFSGRQFSNSRSEMNVSTLELGDSALYLCASSLGLAGTRLNEQFFGPGTRLTVL.

The chain uses TRBV18 and TRBJ2-3, with TRBD2 identical over 12 bases. The junction had 6 bases not matched to a gene; V was cut back by 3 bases and J by 2 bases. The CDR3 spans 17 residues. CDR1 and CDR2 from the germline V gene are KGHSH and LQKENI. The CDR3 DNA sequence: TGTGCCAGCTCACCTTTGACTAGCGGGAGACTCACAGATACGCAGTATTTT. Protein: CASSPLTSGRLTDTQYF. The variable domain in full, completed from reference TRBV18 and TRBJ2-3, reads NAGVMQNPRHLVRRRGQEARLRCSPMKGHSHVYWYRQLPEEGLKFMVYLQKENIIDESGMPKERFSAEFPKEGPSILRIQQVVRGDSAAYFCASSPLTSGRLTDTQYFGPGTRLTVL.

This clone has just a few counts. The chain carries TRBV19 and TRBJ2-1; D might be TRBD2 (6 bases). Trimming left V 3 bases short and J 10 bases short, with 13 bases between. This CDR3 is built from 13 residues. Germline V gene data show CDR1 as LNHDA and CDR2 as SQIVND (reference sequence). CDR3 sequence: CASSIPGLREQFF. CDR3 coding DNA: TGTGCCAGTAGTATCCCGGGACTTAGGGAGCAGTTCTTC.

This clone was seen a handful of times. The V and J genes are TRBV4-3 and TRBJ2-1, with TRBD1 as a possible D gene (5 bases). V shed 4 bases and J shed 0 bases, with 7 bases lying between them. This CDR3 comprises 14 residues. Germline CDR1 LGHNA, CDR2 YSLEER. The CDR3 DNA follows: TGCGCCAGCAGCCGACAGCTCTCCTACAATGAGCAGTTCTTC. Translation gives CASSRQLSYNEQFF.

The chain carries TRBV19 and TRBJ1-5, with 12 bases that match TRBD1. CDR1 and CDR2 (germline): LNHDA, SQIVND (reference sequence). The V gene end was trimmed by 4 bases and the J gene end by 5 bases; junction bases not matched to a gene: 9. The CDR3 extends over 17 amino acids. CDR3 protein: CASSTGTGGVMDQPQHF. CDR3 DNA: TGTGCCAGTAGTACCGGGACAGGGGGCGTTATGGATCAGCCCCAGCATTTT. Full variable domain (rest looked up from reference TRBV19 and TRBJ1-5): DGGITQSPKYLFRKEGQNVTLSCEQNLNHDAMYWYRQDPGQGLRLIYYSQIVNDFQKGDIAEGYSVSREKKESFPLTVTSAQKNPTAFYLCASSTGTGGVMDQPQHFGDGTRLSIL.

This clone has just one count. V and J are TRBV4-2 and TRBJ1-2, with a possible D match to TRBD1 (5 bases). V lost 4 bases, J lost 2 bases, and 17 bases lay in between. The CDR3 is 16 amino acids. CDR1 is LGHNA, CDR2 YNFKEQ, per germline. CDR3 bases: TGTGCCAGCAGCCGCCTACAGGCGGGGACCAACTATGGCTACACCTTC. Translation: CASSRLQAGTNYGYTF.

The chain carries TRBV6-1 and TRBJ1-1; D not certain. The CDR3 spans 13 residues. With 8 bases removed from V and 0 bases from J, the gap between germline ends came to 10 bases. The germline CDR1 and CDR2 sequences are MNHNS and SASEGT. CDR3 sequence (DNA): TGTGCCAGCGCCGGAGGTGTGAACACTGAAGCTTTCTTT. As protein: CASAGGVNTEAFF.

The rearrangement joins TRBV7-3 to TRBJ1-1, with TRBD1 as a possible D gene (6 bases). Trimming removed 5 bases at V and 5 bases at J, with 21 bases between. Germline loops: CDR1 SGHTA, CDR2 FQGTGA. The CDR3 length is 16 residues. The CDR3 DNA reads TGTGCCAGCAGCGTTACGGAACTCGAGGGGGTGACTGAAGCTTTCTTT. Its translation is CASSVTELEGVTEAFF.

This clone was observed a handful of times. The chain joins TRBV7-2 to TRBJ1-2, with 8 positions matching TRBD1. There are 15 residues in the CDR3. The V and J ends lost 6 bases and 0 bases, in that order; junction bases with no gene match: 6. Germline-derived CDR1 and CDR2 are SGHTA and FQGNSA. The CDR3 protein is CASSRQGSTNYGYTF. CDR3 coding DNA: TGTGCCAGCAGTCGACAGGGGAGTACTAACTATGGCTACACCTTC. Full variable domain (rest looked up from reference TRBV7-2 and TRBJ1-2): GAGVSQSPSNKVTEKGKDVELRCDPISGHTALYWYRQSLGQGLEFLIYFQGNSAPDKSGLPSDRFSAERTGGSVSTLTIQRTQQEDSAVYLCASSRQGSTNYGYTFGSGTRLTVV.

The rearrangement links TRBV6-5 to TRBJ1-2; a possible D gene is TRBD1 (5 bases). V was cut by 4 bases and J by 2 bases, with 8 bases left in between. The CDR3 sequence is 13 residues long. Germline assignment: CDR1 MNHEY and CDR2 SVGAGI. The CDR3 nucleotides read TGTGCCAGCAGTTGGACAACGAACTATGGCTACACCTTC. Its protein product is CASSWTTNYGYTF.

The rearrangement joins TRBV20-1 to TRBJ2-5; D is perhaps TRBD2 (6 bases). Per germline, CDR1 DFQATT and CDR2 SNEGSKA (reference sequence). Trimming shortened V by 8 bases and J by 7 bases, and 14 bases separated the two germline ends. The length of the CDR3 is 11 residues. CDR3 in DNA: TGCAGTACCAGACTAGTAGGGACCCAGTACTTC. This translates into CSTRLVGTQYF.